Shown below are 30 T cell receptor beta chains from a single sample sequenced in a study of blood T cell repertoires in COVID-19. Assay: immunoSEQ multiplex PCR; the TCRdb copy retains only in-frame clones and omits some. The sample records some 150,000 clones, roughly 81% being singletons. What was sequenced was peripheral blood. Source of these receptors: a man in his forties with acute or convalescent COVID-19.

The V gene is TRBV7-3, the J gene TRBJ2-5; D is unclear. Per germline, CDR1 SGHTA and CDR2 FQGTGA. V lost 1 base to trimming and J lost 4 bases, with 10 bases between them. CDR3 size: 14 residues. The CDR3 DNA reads TGTGCCAGCAGCTTAAGGAGAAACGGAGAGACCCAGTACTTC. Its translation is CASSLRRNGETQYF.

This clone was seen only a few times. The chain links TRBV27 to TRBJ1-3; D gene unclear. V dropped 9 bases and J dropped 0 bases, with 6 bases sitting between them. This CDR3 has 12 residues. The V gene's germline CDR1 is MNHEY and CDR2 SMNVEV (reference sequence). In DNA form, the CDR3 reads TGTGCCAGTAAGAGCTCTGGAAACACCATATATTTT. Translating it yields CASKSSGNTIYF.

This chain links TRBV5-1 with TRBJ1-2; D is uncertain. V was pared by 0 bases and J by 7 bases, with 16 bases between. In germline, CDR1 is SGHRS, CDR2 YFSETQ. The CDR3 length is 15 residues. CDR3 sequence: CASSLEGLRAGGYTF. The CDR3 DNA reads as TGCGCCAGCAGCTTGGAGGGTTTACGAGCGGGTGGCTACACCTTC.

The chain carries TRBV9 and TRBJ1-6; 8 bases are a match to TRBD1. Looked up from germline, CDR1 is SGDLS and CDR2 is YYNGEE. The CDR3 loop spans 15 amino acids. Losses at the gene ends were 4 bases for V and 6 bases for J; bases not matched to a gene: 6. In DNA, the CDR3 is TGTGCCAGCAGCTCCGGACAGGGTTTTAATTCACCCCTCCACTTT. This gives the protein CASSSGQGFNSPLHF.

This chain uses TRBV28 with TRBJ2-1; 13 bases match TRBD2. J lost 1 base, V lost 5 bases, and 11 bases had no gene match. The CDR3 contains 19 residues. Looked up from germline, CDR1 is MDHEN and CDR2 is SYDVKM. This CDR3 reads CASSPHLGTSGVSYNEQFF. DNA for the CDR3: TGTGCCAGCAGTCCTCATCTCGGGACTAGCGGGGTTTCCTACAATGAGCAGTTCTTC.

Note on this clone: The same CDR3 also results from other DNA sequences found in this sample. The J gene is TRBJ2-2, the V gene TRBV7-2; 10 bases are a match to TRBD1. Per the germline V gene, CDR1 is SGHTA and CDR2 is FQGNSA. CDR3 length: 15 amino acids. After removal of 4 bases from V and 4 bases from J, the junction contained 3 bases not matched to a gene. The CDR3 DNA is TGTGCCAGCAGCTCGGGACAGGGGTTCACCGGGGAGCTGTTTTTT. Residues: CASSSGQGFTGELFF. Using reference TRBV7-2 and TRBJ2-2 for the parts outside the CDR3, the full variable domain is GAGVSQSPSNKVTEKGKDVELRCDPISGHTALYWYRQSLGQGLEFLIYFQGNSAPDKSGLPSDRFSAERTGGSVSTLTIQRTQQEDSAVYLCASSSGQGFTGELFFGEGSRLTVL.

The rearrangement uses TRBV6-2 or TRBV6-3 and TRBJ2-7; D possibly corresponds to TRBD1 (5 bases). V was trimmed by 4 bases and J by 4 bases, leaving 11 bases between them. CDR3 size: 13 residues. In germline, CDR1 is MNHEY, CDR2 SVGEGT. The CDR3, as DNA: TGTGCCAGCAGTTCCTTTCCAGGGTACGAGCAGTACTTC. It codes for CASSSFPGYEQYF.

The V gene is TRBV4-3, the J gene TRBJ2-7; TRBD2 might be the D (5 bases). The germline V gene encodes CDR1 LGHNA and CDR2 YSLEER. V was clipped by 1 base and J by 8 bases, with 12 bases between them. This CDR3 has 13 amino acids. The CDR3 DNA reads TGCGCCAGCAGCCAAGTCGGGGAGAGCAAGCAGTACTTC. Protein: CASSQVGESKQYF.

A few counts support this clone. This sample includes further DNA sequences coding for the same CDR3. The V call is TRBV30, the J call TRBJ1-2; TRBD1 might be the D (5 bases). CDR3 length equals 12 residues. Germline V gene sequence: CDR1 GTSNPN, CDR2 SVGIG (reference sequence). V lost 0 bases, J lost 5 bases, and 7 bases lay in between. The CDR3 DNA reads TGTGCCTGGAGTGTACGGGGGTATGGCTACACCTTC. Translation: CAWSVRGYGYTF.

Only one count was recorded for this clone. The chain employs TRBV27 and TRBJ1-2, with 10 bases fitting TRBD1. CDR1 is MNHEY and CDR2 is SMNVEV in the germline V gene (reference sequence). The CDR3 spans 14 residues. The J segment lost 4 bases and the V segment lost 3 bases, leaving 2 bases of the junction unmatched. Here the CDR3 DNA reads TGTGCCAGCAGTTTGAGACAGGGGGCCTATGGCTACACCTTC. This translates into CASSLRQGAYGYTF.

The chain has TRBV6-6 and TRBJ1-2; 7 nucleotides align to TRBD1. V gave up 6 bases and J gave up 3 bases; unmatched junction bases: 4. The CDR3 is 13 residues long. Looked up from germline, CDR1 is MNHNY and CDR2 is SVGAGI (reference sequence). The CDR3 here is CASRRTGDYGYTF. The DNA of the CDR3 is TGTGCCAGCAGGAGAACAGGGGACTATGGCTACACCTTC.

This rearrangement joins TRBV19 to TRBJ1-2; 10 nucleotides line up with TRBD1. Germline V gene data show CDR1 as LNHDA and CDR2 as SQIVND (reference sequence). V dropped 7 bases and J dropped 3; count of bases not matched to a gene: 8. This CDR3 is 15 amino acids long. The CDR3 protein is CASTRGGTGDYGYTF. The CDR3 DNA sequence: TGTGCCAGTACCCGAGGAGGGACAGGGGACTATGGCTACACCTTC.

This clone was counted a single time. The CDR3 bases are TGTGCCAGCAGCCCCTTGGGCCGAGACAAGAATGAGCAGTTCTTC. Translation: CASSPLGRDKNEQFF. The rearrangement links TRBV5-6 to TRBJ2-1; D is unresolved. Germline lookup yields CDR1 SGHDT and CDR2 YYEEEE. CDR3 length: 15 residues. Trimming stripped 4 bases from V and 7 bases from J, with 18 bases between.

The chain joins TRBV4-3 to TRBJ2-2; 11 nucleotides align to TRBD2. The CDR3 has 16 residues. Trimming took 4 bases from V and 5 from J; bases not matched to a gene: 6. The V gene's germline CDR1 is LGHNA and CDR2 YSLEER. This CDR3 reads CASSRISGGATGELFF. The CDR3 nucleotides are TGCGCCAGCAGCCGGATTAGCGGGGGGGCGACCGGGGAGCTGTTTTTT.

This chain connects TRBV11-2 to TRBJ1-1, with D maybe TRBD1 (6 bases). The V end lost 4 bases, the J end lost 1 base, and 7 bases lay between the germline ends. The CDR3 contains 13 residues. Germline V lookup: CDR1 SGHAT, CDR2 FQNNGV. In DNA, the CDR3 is TGTGCCAGCAGCTCGGGACAGAACACTGAAGCTTTCTTT. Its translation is CASSSGQNTEAFF.

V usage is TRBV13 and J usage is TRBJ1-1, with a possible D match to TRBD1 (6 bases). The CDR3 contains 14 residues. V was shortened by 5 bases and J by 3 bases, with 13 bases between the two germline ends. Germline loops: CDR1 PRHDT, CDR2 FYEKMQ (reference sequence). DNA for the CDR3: TGTGCCAGCAGCCTTAGGGAGGGGGACACTGAAGCTTTCTTT. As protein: CASSLREGDTEAFF. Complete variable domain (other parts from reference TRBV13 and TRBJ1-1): AAGVIQSPRHLIKEKRETATLKCYPIPRHDTVYWYQQGPGQDPQFLISFYEKMQSDKGSIPDRFSAQQFSDYHSELNMSSLELGDSALYFCASSLREGDTEAFFGQGTRLTVV.

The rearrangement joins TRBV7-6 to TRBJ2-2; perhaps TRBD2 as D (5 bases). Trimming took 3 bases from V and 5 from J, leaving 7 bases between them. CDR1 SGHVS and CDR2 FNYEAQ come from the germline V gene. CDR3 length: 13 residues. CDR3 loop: CASSLRVTGELFF. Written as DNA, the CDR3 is TGTGCCAGCAGCTTGAGGGTGACCGGGGAGCTGTTTTTT.

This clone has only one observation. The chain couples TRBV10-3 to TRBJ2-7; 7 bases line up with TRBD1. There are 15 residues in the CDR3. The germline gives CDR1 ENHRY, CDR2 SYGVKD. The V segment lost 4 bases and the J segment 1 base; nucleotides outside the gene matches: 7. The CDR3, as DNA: TGTGCCATCAGTGGGGGGACAGTTCTTTCCTACGAGCAGTACTTC. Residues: CAISGGTVLSYEQYF.

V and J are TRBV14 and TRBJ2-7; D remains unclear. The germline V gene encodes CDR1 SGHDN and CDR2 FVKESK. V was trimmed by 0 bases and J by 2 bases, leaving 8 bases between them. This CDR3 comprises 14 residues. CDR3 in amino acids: CASSQDKTAYEQYF. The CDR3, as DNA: TGTGCCAGCAGCCAAGATAAAACAGCCTACGAGCAGTACTTC.

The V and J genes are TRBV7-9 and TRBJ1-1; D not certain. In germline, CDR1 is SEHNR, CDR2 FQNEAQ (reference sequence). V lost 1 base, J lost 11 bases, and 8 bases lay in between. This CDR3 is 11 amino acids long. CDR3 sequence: CASSLGGRAFF. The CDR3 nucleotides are TGTGCCAGCAGCTTAGGAGGGAGGGCTTTCTTT.

The CDR3 DNA reads TGTGCCAGCCGGACAGGGATTAGCAATCAGCCCCAGCATTTT. This sequence encodes CASRTGISNQPQHF. V gene TRBV28 combines with J gene TRBJ1-5, with 8 nucleotides matching TRBD1. The CDR3 has 14 amino acids. Trimming removed 8 bases from V and 0 bases from J; junction bases left unmatched: 3. Germline values: CDR1 MDHEN, CDR2 SYDVKM. Based on the CDR3 plus reference TRBV28 and TRBJ1-5, the full variable domain is DVKVTQSSRYLVKRTGEKVFLECVQDMDHENMFWYRQDPGLGLRLIYFSYDVKMKEKGDIPEGYSVSREKKERFSLILESASTNQTSMYLCASRTGISNQPQHFGDGTRLSIL.

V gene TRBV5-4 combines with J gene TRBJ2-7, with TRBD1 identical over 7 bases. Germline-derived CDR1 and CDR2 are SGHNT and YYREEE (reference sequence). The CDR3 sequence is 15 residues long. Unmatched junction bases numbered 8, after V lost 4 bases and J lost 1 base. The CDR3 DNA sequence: TGTGCCAGCAGCCCCCCGGGACAGAAATCCTACGAGCAGTACTTC. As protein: CASSPPGQKSYEQYF.

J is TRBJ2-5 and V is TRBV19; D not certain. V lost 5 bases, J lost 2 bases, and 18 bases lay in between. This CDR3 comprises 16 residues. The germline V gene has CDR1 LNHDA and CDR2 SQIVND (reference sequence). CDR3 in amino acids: CASSLGRGTRQETQYF. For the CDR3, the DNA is TGTGCCAGTAGTTTAGGCCGAGGAACACGTCAAGAGACCCAGTACTTC.

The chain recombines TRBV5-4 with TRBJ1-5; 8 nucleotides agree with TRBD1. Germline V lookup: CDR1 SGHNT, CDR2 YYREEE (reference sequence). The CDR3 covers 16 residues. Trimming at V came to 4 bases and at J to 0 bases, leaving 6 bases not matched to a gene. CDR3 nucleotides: TGTGCCAGCAGCAACCAGGGACAGGATAGCAATCAGCCCCAGCATTTT. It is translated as CASSNQGQDSNQPQHF.

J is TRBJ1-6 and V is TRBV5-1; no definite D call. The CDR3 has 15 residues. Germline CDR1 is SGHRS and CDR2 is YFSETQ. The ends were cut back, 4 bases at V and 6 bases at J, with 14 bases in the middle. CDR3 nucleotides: TGCGCCAGCAGCCTGGGGTGGCAAATTAATTCACCCCTCCACTTT. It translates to CASSLGWQINSPLHF.

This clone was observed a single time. Here the CDR3 reads CASSYLIPTRGTDSPLHF. For the CDR3, the DNA is TGCGCCAGCAGCTACCTCATTCCTACCAGGGGGACTGATTCACCCCTCCACTTT. The rearrangement links TRBV5-1 to TRBJ1-6, with TRBD1 matching over 7 bases. The CDR3 runs to 18 residues. The junction had 17 bases not matched to a gene; V was cut back by 3 bases and J by 8 bases. Germline-derived CDR1 and CDR2 are SGHRS and YFSETQ.

CDR3 bases: TGTGCCAGCAACCTTGGGCGGAGGAGCTCCTATAATTCACCCCTCCACTTT. Protein product: CASNLGRRSSYNSPLHF. The chain employs TRBV2 and TRBJ1-6; no firm D call. The germline gives CDR1 SNHLY, CDR2 FYNNEI. The CDR3 length is 17 residues. The V end was cut by 7 bases, the J end by 0 bases, with 16 bases between.

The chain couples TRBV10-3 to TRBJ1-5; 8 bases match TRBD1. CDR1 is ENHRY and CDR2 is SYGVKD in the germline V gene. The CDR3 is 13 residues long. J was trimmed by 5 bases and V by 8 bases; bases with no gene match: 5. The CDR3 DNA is TGTGCCATCCGACAGGGGAAAGATCAGCCCCAGCATTTT. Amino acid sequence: CAIRQGKDQPQHF.

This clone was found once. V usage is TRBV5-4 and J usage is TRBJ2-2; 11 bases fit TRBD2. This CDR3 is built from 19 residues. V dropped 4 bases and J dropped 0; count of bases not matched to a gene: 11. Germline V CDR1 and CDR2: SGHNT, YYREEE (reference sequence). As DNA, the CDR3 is TGTGCCAGCAGCACCGGTTTAGCGGGGGGGCGTCCGAACACCGGGGAGCTGTTTTTT. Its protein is CASSTGLAGGRPNTGELFF.

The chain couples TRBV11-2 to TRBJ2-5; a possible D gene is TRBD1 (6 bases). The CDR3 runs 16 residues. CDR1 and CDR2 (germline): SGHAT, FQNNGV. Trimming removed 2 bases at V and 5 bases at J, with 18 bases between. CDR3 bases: TGTGCCAGCAGCTTATTTGGGACACTCCCGGGGGAGACCCAGTACTTC. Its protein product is CASSLFGTLPGETQYF.